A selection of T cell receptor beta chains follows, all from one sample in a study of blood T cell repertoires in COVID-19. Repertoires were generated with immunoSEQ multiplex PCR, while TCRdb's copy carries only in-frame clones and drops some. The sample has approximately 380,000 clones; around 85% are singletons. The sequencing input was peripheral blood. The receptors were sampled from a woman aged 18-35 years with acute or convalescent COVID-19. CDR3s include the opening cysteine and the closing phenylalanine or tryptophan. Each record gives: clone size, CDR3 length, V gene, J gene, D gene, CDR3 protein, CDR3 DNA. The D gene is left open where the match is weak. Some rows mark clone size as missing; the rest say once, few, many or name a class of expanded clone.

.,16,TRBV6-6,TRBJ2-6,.,CASSYGQASGANVLTF,TGTGCCAGCAGTTACGGGCAAGCCTCTGGGGCCAACGTCCTGACTTTC
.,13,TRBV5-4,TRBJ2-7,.,CASSPGLLYEQYF,TGTGCCAGCAGCCCGGGACTCCTCTACGAGCAGTACTTC
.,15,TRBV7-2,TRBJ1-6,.,CASSTRTTYNSPLHF,TGTGCCAGCAGCACTCGGACAACCTATAATTCACCCCTCCACTTT
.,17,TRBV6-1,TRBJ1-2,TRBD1,CASSEGRKGASHYGYTF,TGTGCCAGCAGTGAAGGGCGGAAGGGGGCATCGCACTATGGCTACACCTTC
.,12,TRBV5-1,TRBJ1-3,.,CASSFEGNTIYF,TGCGCCAGCAGCTTTGAGGGAAACACCATATATTTT
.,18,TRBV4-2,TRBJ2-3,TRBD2,CASSQLGTSGGAGDTQYF,TGTGCCAGCAGCCAACTTGGGACTAGCGGGGGGGCCGGAGATACGCAGTATTTT
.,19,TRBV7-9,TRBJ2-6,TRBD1,CASSLIGTGGFTGANVLTF,TGTGCCAGCAGCTTGATCGGGACAGGGGGCTTTACAGGGGCCAACGTCCTGACTTTC
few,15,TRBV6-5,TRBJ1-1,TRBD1,CASRISQGTSTEAFF,TGTGCCAGCAGGATATCACAGGGGACCTCCACTGAAGCTTTCTTT
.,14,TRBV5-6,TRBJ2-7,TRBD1,CASSSGTGAYEQYF,TGTGCCAGCAGTTCCGGGACAGGGGCCTACGAGCAGTACTTC
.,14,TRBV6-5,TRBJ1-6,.,CASSPTGRNSPLHF,TGTGCCAGCAGTCCGACAGGCAGGAATTCACCCCTCCACTTT
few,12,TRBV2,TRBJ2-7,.,CASSSSSYEQYF,TGTGCCAGCAGTTCGAGCTCCTACGAGCAGTACTTC
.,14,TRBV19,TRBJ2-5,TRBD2,CASSISGGYETQYF,TGTGCCAGTAGTATCTCGGGGGGTTACGAGACCCAGTACTTC
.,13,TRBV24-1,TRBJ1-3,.,CATSVPSGNTIYF,TGTGCCACCTCGGTGCCCTCTGGAAACACCATATATTTT
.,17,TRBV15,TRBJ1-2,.,CATSRDRRQAEVYGYTF,TGTGCCACCAGCAGAGATAGGAGACAGGCAGAGGTCTATGGCTACACCTTC
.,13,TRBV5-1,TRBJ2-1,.,CASSGAERDEQFF,TGCGCCAGCAGCGGGGCCGAAAGGGATGAGCAGTTCTTC
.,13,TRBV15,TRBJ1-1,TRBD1,CATSTDRRLEAFF,TGTGCCACCAGCACGGACAGGAGACTTGAAGCTTTCTTT
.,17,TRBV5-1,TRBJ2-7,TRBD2,CASSLAGLAGPSYEQYF,TGCGCCAGCAGCTTGGCCGGGCTAGCGGGGCCCTCCTACGAGCAGTACTTC
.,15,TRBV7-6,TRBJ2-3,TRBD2,CASSSIAGGTDTQYF,TGTGCCAGCAGTTCCATAGCGGGGGGCACAGATACGCAGTATTTT
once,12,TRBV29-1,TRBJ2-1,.,CSVEPTGGEQFF,TGCAGCGTTGAACCGACAGGCGGTGAGCAGTTCTTC
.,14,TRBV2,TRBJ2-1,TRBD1,CASTGTGNYNEQFF,TGTGCCAGTACCGGGACAGGGAATTACAATGAGCAGTTCTTC
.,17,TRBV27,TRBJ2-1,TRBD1,CASSSGTGGLSYNEQFF,TGTGCCAGCAGTTCCGGGACAGGGGGACTTTCCTACAATGAGCAGTTCTTC
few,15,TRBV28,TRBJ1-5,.,CASRGGGSGNQPQHF,TGTGCCAGCAGGGGTGGGGGGTCCGGCAATCAGCCCCAGCATTTT
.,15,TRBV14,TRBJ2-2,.,CASSDSTGTRFELFF,TGTGCCAGCAGCGACAGCACCGGGACTCGGTTTGAGCTGTTTTTT
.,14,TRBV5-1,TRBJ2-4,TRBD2,CASSLGLAENIQYF,TGCGCCAGCAGCTTGGGACTAGCGGAAAACATTCAGTACTTC
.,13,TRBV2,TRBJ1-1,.,CASSDFSNTEAFF,TGTGCCAGCAGTGACTTTTCGAACACTGAAGCTTTCTTT
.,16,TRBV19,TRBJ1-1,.,CASSSRRDSWRTEAFF,TGTGCCAGTAGTAGTCGCCGGGACTCCTGGAGGACTGAAGCTTTCTTT
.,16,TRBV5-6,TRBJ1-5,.,CASSRGGGTSNQPQHF,TGTGCCAGCAGCCGAGGTGGGGGGACTAGCAATCAGCCCCAGCATTTT
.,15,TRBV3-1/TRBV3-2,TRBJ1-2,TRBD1,CASSRWDREVDGYTF,TGTGCCAGCAGCCGATGGGACAGGGAGGTTGATGGCTACACCTTC
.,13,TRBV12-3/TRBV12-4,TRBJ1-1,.,CASSSTANTEAFF,TGTGCCAGCAGTTCTACAGCAAACACTGAAGCTTTCTTT
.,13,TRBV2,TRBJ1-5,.,CASMNNGNQPQHF,TGTGCCAGCATGAATAACGGGAATCAGCCCCAGCATTTT
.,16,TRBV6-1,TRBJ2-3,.,CASSEGRGLSTDTQYF,TGTGCCAGCAGTGAAGGGCGCGGGCTAAGCACAGATACGCAGTATTTT
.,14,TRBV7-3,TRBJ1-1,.,CASSLREGSTEAFF,TGTGCCAGCAGCTTACGAGAAGGGAGCACTGAAGCTTTCTTT
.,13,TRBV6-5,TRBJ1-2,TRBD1,CASRGGANNGYTF,TGTGCCAGCAGAGGGGGCGCCAATAATGGCTACACCTTC
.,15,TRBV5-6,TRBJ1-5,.,CASSSGDSGYQPQHF,TGTGCCAGCAGCTCAGGAGACAGCGGGTATCAGCCCCAGCATTTT
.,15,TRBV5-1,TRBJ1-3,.,CASSWSGDSGNTIYF,TGCGCCAGCAGCTGGTCAGGGGACTCTGGAAACACCATATATTTT
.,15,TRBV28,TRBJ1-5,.,CASSFSGSQNQPQHF,TGTGCCAGCAGTTTCTCAGGGTCTCAAAATCAGCCCCAGCATTTT
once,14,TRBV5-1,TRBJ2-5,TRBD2,CASSLPGGQETQYF,TGCGCCAGCAGCTTGCCGGGGGGCCAAGAGACCCAGTACTTC
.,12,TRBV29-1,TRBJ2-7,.,CSVLDGTYEQYF,TGCAGCGTGCTGGACGGGACCTACGAGCAGTACTTC
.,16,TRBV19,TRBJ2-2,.,CASSIIEGCYTGELFF,TGTGCCAGTAGTATTATAGAGGGCTGTTACACCGGGGAGCTGTTTTTT
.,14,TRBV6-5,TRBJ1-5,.,CATEGGDSNQPQHF,TGTGCCACGGAAGGCGGTGATAGCAATCAGCCCCAGCATTTT